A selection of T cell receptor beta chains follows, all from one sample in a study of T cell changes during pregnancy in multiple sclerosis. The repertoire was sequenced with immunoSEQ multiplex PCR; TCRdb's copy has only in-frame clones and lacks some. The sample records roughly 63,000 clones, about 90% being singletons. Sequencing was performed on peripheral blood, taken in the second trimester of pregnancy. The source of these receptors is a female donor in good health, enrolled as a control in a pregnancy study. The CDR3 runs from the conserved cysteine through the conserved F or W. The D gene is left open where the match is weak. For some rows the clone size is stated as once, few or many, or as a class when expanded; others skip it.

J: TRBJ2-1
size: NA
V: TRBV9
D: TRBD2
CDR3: CASSVGAGGAYNEQFF
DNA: TGTGCCAGCAGCGTCGGAGCGGGAGGGGCCTACAATGAGCAGTTCTTC

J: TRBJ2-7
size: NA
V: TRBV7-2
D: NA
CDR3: CASSLEWRVDYEQYF
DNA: TGTGCCAGCAGCTTAGAGTGGCGGGTCGACTACGAGCAGTACTTC

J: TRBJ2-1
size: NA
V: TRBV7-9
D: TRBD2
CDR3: CASSLRAGGAHNEQFF
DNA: TGTGCCAGCAGCTTACGCGCGGGAGGCGCTCACAATGAGCAGTTCTTC

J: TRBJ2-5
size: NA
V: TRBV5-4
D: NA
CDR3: CASSLSGSETQYF
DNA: TGTGCCAGCAGCTTGTCAGGGTCGGAGACCCAGTACTTC

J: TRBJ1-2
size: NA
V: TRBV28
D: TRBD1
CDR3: CASAKQGPIYGYTF
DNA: TGTGCCAGCGCCAAACAGGGGCCGATCTATGGCTACACCTTC

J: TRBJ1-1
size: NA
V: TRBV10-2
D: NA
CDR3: CASSESPAEWNTEAFF
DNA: TGCGCCAGCAGTGAGTCGCCCGCCGAGTGGAACACTGAAGCTTTCTTT

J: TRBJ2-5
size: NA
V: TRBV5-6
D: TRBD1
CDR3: CASSLYRGAPPYF
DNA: TGTGCCAGCAGCTTGTACAGGGGAGCCCCGCCGTACTTC

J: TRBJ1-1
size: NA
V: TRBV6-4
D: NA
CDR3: CASSERENTEAFF
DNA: TGTGCCAGCAGTGAGCGGGAGAACACTGAAGCTTTCTTT

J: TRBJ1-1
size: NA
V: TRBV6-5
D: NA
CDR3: CASSWIVGAGEAFF
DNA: TGTGCCAGCAGTTGGATAGTGGGGGCGGGTGAAGCTTTCTTT

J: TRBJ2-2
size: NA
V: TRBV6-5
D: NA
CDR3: CASSYSTGTGELFF
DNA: TGTGCCAGCAGTTACTCGACGGGCACCGGGGAGCTGTTTTTT

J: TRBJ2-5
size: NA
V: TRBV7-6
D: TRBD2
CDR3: CASSWDGGLAATKTQYF
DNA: TGTGCCAGCAGCTGGGACGGGGGACTAGCGGCTACGAAGACCCAGTACTTC

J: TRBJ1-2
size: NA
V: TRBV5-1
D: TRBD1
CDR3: CASSLRTGALNYGYTF
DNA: TGCGCCAGCAGCTTGAGAACAGGGGCCCTTAACTATGGCTACACCTTC

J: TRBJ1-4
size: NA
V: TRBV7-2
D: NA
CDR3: CASSLQGPTNEKLFF
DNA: TGTGCCAGCAGCCTACAGGGCCCAACTAATGAAAAACTGTTTTTT

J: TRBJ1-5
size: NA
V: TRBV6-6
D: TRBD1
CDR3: CASSYYQGATNQPQHF
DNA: TGTGCCAGCAGTTACTATCAGGGGGCGACGAATCAGCCCCAGCATTTT

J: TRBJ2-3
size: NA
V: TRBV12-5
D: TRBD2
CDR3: CASGLGTSGGGDTQYF
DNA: TGTGCTAGTGGTTTGGGGACTAGCGGGGGGGGTGATACGCAGTATTTT

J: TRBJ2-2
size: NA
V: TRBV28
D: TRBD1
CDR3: CASSTYRGRNTGELFF
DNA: TGTGCCAGCAGTACCTACAGGGGGCGGAACACCGGGGAGCTGTTTTTT

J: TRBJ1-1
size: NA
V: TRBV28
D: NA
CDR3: CASSLSLGNTEAFF
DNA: TGTGCCAGCAGTTTATCGCTCGGGAACACTGAAGCTTTCTTT

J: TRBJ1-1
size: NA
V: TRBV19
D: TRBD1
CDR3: CASSILTVTGDTEAFF
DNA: TGTGCCAGTAGTATTTTGACAGTCACAGGGGACACTGAAGCTTTCTTT

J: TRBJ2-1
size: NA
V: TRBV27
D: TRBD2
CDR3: CASSLAGGYNEQFF
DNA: TGTGCCAGTTCCCTAGCGGGAGGTTACAATGAGCAGTTCTTC

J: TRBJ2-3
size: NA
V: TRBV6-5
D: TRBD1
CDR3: CASSTGGDTQYF
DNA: TGTGCCAGCAGCACAGGGGGAGATACGCAGTATTTT

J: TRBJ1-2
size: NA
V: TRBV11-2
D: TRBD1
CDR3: CASSGQGNYGYTF
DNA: TGTGCCAGCTCTGGACAGGGAAACTATGGCTACACCTTC

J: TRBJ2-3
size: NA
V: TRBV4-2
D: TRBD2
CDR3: CASSQEGNLAGPDTQYF
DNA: TGTGCCAGCAGCCAAGAGGGAAACTTAGCGGGACCAGATACGCAGTATTTT

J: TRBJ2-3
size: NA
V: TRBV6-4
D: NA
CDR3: CASSPGPSTDTQYF
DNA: TGTGCCAGCAGTCCTGGCCCTAGCACAGATACGCAGTATTTT

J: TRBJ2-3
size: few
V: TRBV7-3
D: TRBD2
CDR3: CASSPRGWTSDTDTQYF
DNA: TGTGCCAGCAGCCCAAGGGGGTGGACTAGCGACACAGATACGCAGTATTTT

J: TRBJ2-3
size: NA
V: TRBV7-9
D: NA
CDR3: CASTLTIHTQYF
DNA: TGTGCCAGCACCTTGACTATCCATACGCAGTATTTT

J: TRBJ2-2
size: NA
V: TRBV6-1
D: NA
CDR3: CASSGENRGTGELFF
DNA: TGTGCCAGCAGTGGAGAAAACCGGGGCACCGGGGAGCTGTTTTTT

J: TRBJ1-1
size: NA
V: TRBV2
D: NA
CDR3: CASSVTGHEAFF
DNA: TGTGCCAGCAGTGTCACAGGGCATGAAGCTTTCTTT

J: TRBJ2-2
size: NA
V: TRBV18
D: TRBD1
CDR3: CASSHDPMAAVTGGTGELFF
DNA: TGTGCCAGCTCACACGACCCAATGGCGGCAGTGACAGGGGGCACCGGGGAGCTGTTTTTT

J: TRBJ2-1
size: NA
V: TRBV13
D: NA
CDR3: CASSLSYNEQFF
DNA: TGTGCCAGCAGTCTCTCCTACAATGAGCAGTTCTTC

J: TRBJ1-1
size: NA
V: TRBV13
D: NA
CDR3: CASSLTGNEAFF
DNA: TGTGCCAGCAGCCTAACAGGGAATGAAGCTTTCTTT

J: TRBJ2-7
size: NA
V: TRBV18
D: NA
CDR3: CASSPRQASYEQYF
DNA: TGTGCCAGCTCTCCGCGGCAAGCCTCCTACGAGCAGTACTTC

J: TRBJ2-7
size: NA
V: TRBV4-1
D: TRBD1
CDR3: CASSRRTGVFWEQYF
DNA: TGCGCCAGCAGCCGGAGGACAGGGGTTTTTTGGGAGCAGTACTTC

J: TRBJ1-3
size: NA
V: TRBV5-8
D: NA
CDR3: CASSPRDNSGNTIYF
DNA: TGTGCCAGCAGCCCCAGGGACAACTCTGGAAACACCATATATTTT

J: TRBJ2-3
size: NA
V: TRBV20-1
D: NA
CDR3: CSAPIADTQYF
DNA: TGCAGTGCCCCAATAGCGGATACGCAGTATTTT

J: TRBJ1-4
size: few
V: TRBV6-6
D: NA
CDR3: CASTSEVTWEKLFF
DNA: TGTGCCAGCACCTCGGAGGTTACTTGGGAAAAACTGTTTTTT